This T cell receptor beta chain comes out of a study of control samples from healthy donors and cancer patients. The method was immunoSEQ multiplex PCR; TCRdb's version includes in-frame clones alone and lacks a portion of them. The table has about 92,000 clones, approximately 78% seen once. V was clipped by 10 bases and J by 0 bases; unmatched bases: 11. Germline V CDR1 and CDR2: MRHNA, SNTAGT. This CDR3 contains 15 residues. The sequenced sample consisted of blood. The clonotype comes from a woman in her fifties or sixties in good health. V is TRBV6-4 and J is TRBJ1-1; 7 nucleotides match TRBD1. Here the CDR3 reads CANRDRPIMNTEAFF. The CDR3, as DNA: TGTGCCAATAGGGACAGACCAATCATGAACACTGAAGCTTTCTTT.